One sample yielded the 30 T cell receptor beta chains listed below, sequenced in a study of Ad26.COV2.S vaccination and SARS-CoV-2 variants. The assay was immunoSEQ multiplex PCR, and TCRdb's table has in-frame clones only and misses some. The data show hundreds of thousands of clones, about 88% seen once. As for treatment: roughly 18 received Ad26.COV2.S at low or high dose, single or two shots; roughly 5 received placebo; per-sample allocation not given. Material that was analyzed had been drawn on day 63 after the first vaccine or placebo injection. Source: peripheral blood, taken in a trial of Ad26.COV2.S vaccine versus placebo. The origin of the receptors is a person aged 18-65 years who received the Ad26.COV2.S COVID-19 vaccine or a placebo.

This sequence joins TRBV19 and TRBJ2-1; D possibly corresponds to TRBD2 (5 bases). The CDR3 length is 14 residues. V gave up 6 bases and J gave up 0 bases, with 9 bases separating them. Germline lookup yields CDR1 LNHDA and CDR2 SQIVND (reference sequence). In nucleotides, the CDR3 is TGTGCCAGTAGATTGGGGAGCTCCTACAATGAGCAGTTCTTC. Translation gives CASRLGSSYNEQFF. Variable domain in full (rest from reference TRBV19 and TRBJ2-1): DGGITQSPKYLFRKEGQNVTLSCEQNLNHDAMYWYRQDPGQGLRLIYYSQIVNDFQKGDIAEGYSVSREKKESFPLTVTSAQKNPTAFYLCASRLGSSYNEQFFGPGTRLTVL.

This rearrangement joins TRBV7-2 to TRBJ2-1; D may correspond to TRBD1 or TRBD2 (5 bases each). The CDR3 contains 16 residues. Trimming pared 5 bases from V and 3 bases from J, leaving 17 bases between. CDR1 and CDR2 (germline): SGHTA, FQGNSA. CDR3 region: CASSGHAGGYYNEQFF. CDR3 DNA: TGTGCCAGCAGCGGACACGCTGGGGGATACTACAATGAGCAGTTCTTC.

V gene TRBV29-1 combines with J gene TRBJ2-5; D call uncertain. CDR1 SQVTM and CDR2 ANQGSEA come from the germline V gene. V shed 1 base and J shed 1 base, with 7 bases lying between them. CDR3 length: 13 amino acids. The chain's CDR3 is CSVEGQAQETQYF. DNA of the CDR3: TGCAGCGTTGAAGGGCAGGCCCAAGAGACCCAGTACTTC. The full variable domain, its missing parts supplied by reference TRBV29-1 and TRBJ2-5, is SAVISQKPSRDICQRGTSLTIQCQVDSQVTMMFWYRQQPGQSLTLIATANQGSEATYESGFVIDKFPISRPNLTFSTLTVSNMSPEDSSIYLCSVEGQAQETQYFGPGTRLLVL.

The table lists this clone with a count of one. This chain connects TRBV14 to TRBJ2-3; D is unclear. The V and J ends lost 0 bases and 0 bases respectively, with 7 bases between them. Germline V gives CDR1 SGHDN, CDR2 FVKESK. The CDR3 consists of 15 residues. CDR3 bases: TGTGCCAGCAGCCAAGACCCGGAGAGCACAGATACGCAGTATTTT. It yields the protein CASSQDPESTDTQYF.

V is TRBV20-1 and J is TRBJ2-4; TRBD2 matches at 11 bases. CDR3 length: 16 residues. Germline CDR1 is DFQATT and CDR2 is SNEGSKA (reference sequence). V lost 3 bases, J lost 6 bases, and 10 bases stayed unmatched. The CDR3 loop reads CSASPLTGTSGNIQYF. The CDR3 nucleotides are TGCAGTGCTAGTCCTCTTACCGGGACTAGCGGAAACATTCAGTACTTC.

V and J are TRBV10-3 and TRBJ2-1, with D tentatively TRBD2 (6 bases). The V end was cut by 3 bases, the J end by 2 bases, with 14 bases between. Germline V gene lookup returns CDR1 ENHRY and CDR2 SYGVKD. This CDR3 is built from 16 residues. In DNA, the CDR3 is TGTGCCATCAGTGACCCGGGACTGAGGGCCTACAATGAGCAGTTCTTC. It codes for CAISDPGLRAYNEQFF.

J is TRBJ2-2 and V is TRBV27; TRBD2 matches at 13 bases. The V gene end was trimmed by 5 bases and the J gene end by 7 bases; junction bases not matched to a gene: 7. The germline gives CDR1 MNHEY, CDR2 SMNVEV (reference sequence). The CDR3 extends over 16 amino acids. The CDR3 DNA reads TGTGCCAGCAGTACGGGACTAGCGGGAAGAAGCGGGGAGCTGTTTTTT. Protein product: CASSTGLAGRSGELFF.

The chain is built from TRBV7-2 and TRBJ2-3; 11 nucleotides line up with TRBD1. The ends lost 8 bases at V and 4 bases at J; junction bases unmatched: 5. The V gene's germline CDR1 is SGHTA and CDR2 FQGNSA. The CDR3 sequence is 14 residues long. CDR3 nucleotide sequence: TGTGCCAGCGCCCGGGACAGGGGGGCAGATACGCAGTATTTT. It specifies CASARDRGADTQYF.

The chain has TRBV2 and TRBJ1-1, with a tentative D call TRBD1 (5 bases). CDR3 length equals 15 residues. The V and J ends lost 1 base and 3 bases respectively, with 12 bases between them. In germline, CDR1 is SNHLY, CDR2 FYNNEI. The CDR3 spells CASSEEARDHTEAFF. In nucleotides, the CDR3 is TGTGCCAGCAGTGAAGAGGCCAGGGACCACACTGAAGCTTTCTTT.

This chain links TRBV28 with TRBJ1-1; D possibly corresponds to TRBD1 (6 bases). Trimming took off 2 bases at V and 3 bases at J, with 19 bases between the two ends. Germline-derived CDR1 and CDR2 are MDHEN and SYDVKM. This CDR3 has 17 amino acids. CDR3 loop: CASSLPPGRGPHTEAFF. CDR3 DNA: TGTGCCAGCAGTTTACCCCCTGGCAGGGGCCCTCACACTGAAGCTTTCTTT. The variable domain in full, with the rest retrieved from reference TRBV28 and TRBJ1-1, is DVKVTQSSRYLVKRTGEKVFLECVQDMDHENMFWYRQDPGLGLRLIYFSYDVKMKEKGDIPEGYSVSREKKERFSLILESASTNQTSMYLCASSLPPGRGPHTEAFFGQGTRLTVV.

The rearrangement links TRBV14 to TRBJ2-3; D may correspond to TRBD1 or TRBD2 (5 bases each). The germline gives CDR1 SGHDN, CDR2 FVKESK. The V end lost 2 bases, the J end lost 5 bases, and 11 bases lay between the germline ends. The CDR3 is 14 residues long. The DNA of the CDR3 is TGTGCCAGCAGCCAAATAGGTGGGGGAGATACGCAGTATTTT. Translated: CASSQIGGGDTQYF.

The chain employs TRBV19 and TRBJ1-2; possibly TRBD1 for D (6 bases). Germline CDR1 reads LNHDA; CDR2 reads SQIVND (reference sequence). The CDR3 sequence is 15 residues long. V was clipped by 5 bases and J by 4 bases, with 17 bases between them. The CDR3 reads CASSLGGAQAYGYTF. The DNA of the CDR3 is TGTGCCAGTAGTCTTGGGGGGGCCCAAGCCTATGGCTACACCTTC.

The V and J genes are TRBV5-5 and TRBJ1-3; D may be TRBD1 (6 bases). CDR1 is SGHKS, CDR2 YYEKEE, per germline (reference sequence). The length of the CDR3 is 14 residues. Trimming cost V 4 bases and J 5 bases, with 13 bases left between them. CDR3 loop: CASSTPQGRNTIYF. For the CDR3, the DNA is TGTGCCAGCAGCACTCCACAGGGACGAAACACCATATATTTT. The full variable domain, rest sourced from reference TRBV5-5 and TRBJ1-3, is DAGVTQSPTHLIKTRGQQVTLRCSPISGHKSVSWYQQVLGQGPQFIFQYYEKEERGRGNFPDRFSARQFPNYSSELNVNALLLGDSALYLCASSTPQGRNTIYFGEGSWLTVV.

This clone was counted a single time. The chain joins TRBV27 to TRBJ1-1; tentative D call: TRBD1 (6 bases). V dropped 5 bases and J dropped 5 bases, with 9 bases sitting between them. In germline, CDR1 is MNHEY, CDR2 SMNVEV (reference sequence). This CDR3 contains 12 residues. The CDR3 here is CASSRRGTEAFF. The CDR3, as DNA: TGTGCCAGCAGTCGAAGGGGGACTGAAGCTTTCTTT.

The V gene is TRBV7-9, the J gene TRBJ2-7; tentatively, D is TRBD2 (5 bases). The CDR3 is 13 amino acids. The V gene's germline CDR1 is SEHNR and CDR2 FQNEAQ (reference sequence). V was cut by 5 bases and J by 4 bases, with 12 bases left in between. CDR3 loop: CASSHAGEYEQYF. CDR3 bases: TGTGCCAGCAGCCACGCCGGGGAGTACGAGCAGTACTTC.

This chain joins TRBV11-1 and TRBJ1-2; 7 bases align to TRBD1. The J segment lost 14 bases and the V segment lost 5 bases, leaving 11 bases of the junction unmatched. Germline CDR1 SGHAT, CDR2 FQDESV (reference sequence). There are 12 residues in the CDR3. The CDR3 spells CASSKQGKSGTF. The CDR3 nucleotides read TGTGCCAGCAGCAAACAGGGGAAAAGCGGTACCTTC. Looking up the rest from reference TRBV11-1 and TRBJ1-2 gives the full variable domain: EAEVAQSPRYKITEKSQAVAFWCDPISGHATLYWYRQILGQGPELLVQFQDESVVDDSQLPKDRFSAERLKGVDSTLKIQPAELGDSAMYLCASSKQGKSGTFGSGTRLTVV.

V and J are TRBV28 and TRBJ2-5, with TRBD2 identical over 9 bases. The CDR3 totals 17 residues. CDR1 MDHEN and CDR2 SYDVKM come from the germline V gene. The V segment lost 3 bases and the J segment 0 bases; nucleotides outside the gene matches: 8. DNA for the CDR3: TGTGCCAGCAGTTTGGTGGGGCTAGCGGGAAACCAAGAGACCCAGTACTTC. Translation: CASSLVGLAGNQETQYF.

The gene calls are TRBV30 and TRBJ2-7; 7 nucleotides match TRBD1. Germline V gene data show CDR1 as GTSNPN and CDR2 as SVGIG (reference sequence). Losses at the gene ends were 3 bases for V and 9 bases for J; bases not matched to a gene: 8. The length of the CDR3 is 12 residues. CDR3 in amino acids: CAWSQRTGAQYF. The CDR3 nucleotides are TGTGCCTGGAGCCAAAGGACAGGTGCGCAGTACTTC.

The chain is built from TRBV12-3 or TRBV12-4 and TRBJ2-7; D remains unclear. The CDR3 loop spans 13 amino acids. V lost 0 bases and J lost 4, with 7 bases in between. CDR3 in DNA: TGTGCCAGCAGTTTAGCGCTGGGGTACGAGCAGTACTTC. It encodes CASSLALGYEQYF.

The chain has TRBV30 and TRBJ2-1; 11 positions match TRBD2. CDR1 is GTSNPN and CDR2 is SVGIG in the germline V gene (reference sequence). The CDR3 loop spans 14 amino acids. V was pared by 1 base and J by 5 bases, with 1 base of the junction left unmatched. The CDR3 here is CAWSETSGDNEQFF. The CDR3 DNA reads as TGTGCCTGGAGTGAGACTAGCGGGGACAATGAGCAGTTCTTC.

This chain joins TRBV6-5 and TRBJ2-5; D ambiguous. V lost 0 bases to trimming and J lost 4 bases, with 9 bases between them. The CDR3 sequence is 14 residues long. Germline V CDR1 and CDR2: MNHEY, SVGAGI. CDR3: CASSYSNGRETQYF. CDR3 nucleotides: TGTGCCAGCAGTTACTCTAATGGAAGAGAGACCCAGTACTTC.

J is TRBJ2-7 and V is TRBV3-1 (or the pseudogene TRBV3-2), with 9 bases lining up with TRBD1. V lost 4 bases, J lost 4 bases, and 17 bases stayed unmatched. This CDR3 has 18 amino acids. CDR1 and CDR2 (germline): LGHDT, YNNKEL (reference sequence). In DNA, the CDR3 is TGTGCCAGCAGCCCCAGATTCGGTTGGGGACAGGGAGCTTACGAGCAGTACTTC. It translates to CASSPRFGWGQGAYEQYF.

The chain combines TRBV6-1 with TRBJ1-4, with TRBD1 identical over 7 bases. CDR3 length: 16 residues. J was trimmed by 7 bases and V by 4 bases; bases with no gene match: 12. CDR1 is MNHNS, CDR2 SASEGT, per germline. CDR3 DNA sequence: TGTGCCAGCAGTGTTTCGACAGGGAGGCGTAGTGAAAAACTGTTTTTT. It specifies CASSVSTGRRSEKLFF.

This chain links TRBV7-3 with TRBJ2-3; TRBD2 aligns across 11 bases. The CDR3 has 16 amino acids. J gave up 0 bases and V 5 bases, and 4 bases lay outside the gene matches. The germline gives CDR1 SGHTA, CDR2 FQGTGA. CDR3 sequence reads: CASSLGTSGSTDTQYF. The CDR3 nucleotides are TGTGCCAGCAGCCTAGGGACTAGCGGTAGCACAGATACGCAGTATTTT.

V usage is TRBV5-6 and J usage is TRBJ2-3; 11 nucleotides align to TRBD2. The junction had 4 bases not matched to a gene; V was cut back by 2 bases and J by 2 bases. CDR1 is SGHDT and CDR2 is YYEEEE in the germline V gene. The CDR3 loop spans 16 amino acids. CDR3 coding DNA: TGTGCCAGCAGCTTTTCTAGCGGGGGGAACACAGATACGCAGTATTTT. It encodes CASSFSSGGNTDTQYF.

V and J are TRBV28 and TRBJ2-5, with D perhaps being TRBD1 or TRBD2 (6 bases each). V lost 7 bases and J 5 bases, leaving 14 bases between the germline ends. The CDR3 sequence is 13 residues long. Germline CDR1 is MDHEN and CDR2 is SYDVKM. The CDR3 DNA follows: TGTGCCAGCACCGGGGGCGCCGGGGAGACCCAGTACTTC. Translating gives CASTGGAGETQYF.

The chain carries TRBV5-1 and TRBJ2-1, with no clear D. The CDR3 has 10 amino acids. V was pared by 7 bases and J by 7 bases, with 6 bases between. Per germline, CDR1 SGHRS and CDR2 YFSETQ. CDR3 in DNA: TGCGCCAGCTCCAAAAATGAGCAGTTCTTC. Amino acid sequence: CASSKNEQFF.

The chain recombines TRBV6-5 with TRBJ2-7; no definite D call. Per the germline V gene, CDR1 is MNHEY and CDR2 is SVGAGI. The CDR3 runs to 14 residues. Trimming stripped 2 bases from V and 4 bases from J, with 12 bases between. DNA for the CDR3: TGTGCCAGCAGTTACGGGCAGGCGACTTACGAGCAGTACTTC. Encoded protein: CASSYGQATYEQYF.

The gene calls are TRBV18 and TRBJ2-7; TRBD2 might be the D (6 bases). The CDR3 sequence is 14 residues long. Germline V lookup: CDR1 KGHSH, CDR2 LQKENI. Trimming removed 1 base at V and 7 bases at J, with 14 bases between. The CDR3 spells CASSPQPGTQEQYF. For the CDR3, the DNA is TGTGCCAGCTCACCACAACCGGGGACTCAGGAGCAGTACTTC.

The rearrangement links TRBV1 to TRBJ2-1; the table's D call, TRBD2, was not checked against the DNA. TRBV1 is a documented pseudogene. The CDR3 has 17 amino acids. CDR3 sequence (DNA): TGCACCAGCAGGTCCGGGACTAGCGGGTTTTCCTACAATGAGCAGTTCTTC. This sequence encodes CTSRSGTSGFSYNEQFF.